What follows are 30 T cell receptor beta chains derived from one specimen sequenced in a study of beta chain features in type 1 diabetes. The study reverse transcribed the entire isolated RNA, so it sequenced expressed TCRB transcripts. Libraries were prepared by immunoSEQ multiplex PCR; TCRdb keeps only in-frame clonotypes and omits some of them. The sample records approximately 250,000 clones, about 11% being singletons. Antigens for these TCRs are unknown. Study outcomes and limitations: Type 1 diabetes patients had TCRB CDR3s that were shorter (moderately but significantly so) in all four CD4+ subsets.

The sequenced sample was naive CD4+ T cells from blood. These receptors were obtained from a young man with type 1 diabetes.

The chain carries TRBV2 and TRBJ2-1, with 9 nucleotides matching TRBD2. Germline trimming cut 4 bases from V and 11 bases from J; bases unmatched to any gene: 9. Germline V gives CDR1 SNHLY, CDR2 FYNNEI. This CDR3 contains 14 residues. The CDR3 DNA sequence: TGTGCCAGCAGTGTCAGACTAGCGGATACTCAGCAGTTCTTC. It translates to CASSVRLADTQQFF.

The V call is TRBV29-1, the J call TRBJ2-7; 9 bases fit TRBD2. The CDR3 length is 17 residues. Looked up from germline, CDR1 is SQVTM and CDR2 is ANQGSEA. Unmatched junction bases numbered 18, after V lost 4 bases and J lost 5 bases. The CDR3 here is CSVAGRTGAGGLNEQYF. The CDR3 DNA reads TGCAGCGTTGCAGGCCGTACAGGCGCGGGGGGGCTTAACGAGCAGTACTTC.

The genes are TRBV15 and TRBJ1-6; D gene ambiguous. CDR3 length: 11 residues. Trimming left V 1 base short and J 12 bases short, with 4 bases between. CDR1 is LNHNV and CDR2 is YYDKDF in the germline V gene (reference sequence). The CDR3 is CATSRAGPLHF. The CDR3 DNA is TGTGCCACCAGCAGAGCCGGACCCCTCCACTTT.

This clone showed up just a few times. The rearrangement links TRBV7-9 to TRBJ1-3; maybe TRBD1 (6 bases). This CDR3 has 14 residues. Germline loops: CDR1 SEHNR, CDR2 FQNEAQ (reference sequence). Trimming took off 5 bases at V and 7 bases at J, with 15 bases between the two ends. The CDR3 DNA reads TGTGCCAGCAGCGATACAGGGATCGGGAACACCATATATTTT. It specifies CASSDTGIGNTIYF.

The J gene is TRBJ1-5, the V gene TRBV4-1; D might be TRBD1 (6 bases). Germline assignment: CDR1 MGHRA and CDR2 YSYEKL. The CDR3 loop spans 14 amino acids. The V end lost 4 bases, the J end lost 7 bases, and 14 bases lay between the germline ends. The CDR3 sequence: CASSLSRGGQPQHF. CDR3 DNA sequence: TGCGCCAGCAGCCTAAGCAGGGGTGGGCAGCCCCAGCATTTT.

This clone has a handful of counts. The J gene is TRBJ2-2, the V gene TRBV5-4; D is possibly TRBD2 (7 bases). Germline CDR1 and CDR2: SGHNT and YYREEE (reference sequence). V lost 4 bases, J lost 4 bases, and 11 bases lay in between. This CDR3 contains 14 residues. The DNA for the CDR3 is TGTGCCAGCAGCGGGGGGGCGGGCACCGGGGAGCTGTTTTTT. This codes for CASSGGAGTGELFF.

This clone turned up a few times. The rearrangement uses TRBV9 and TRBJ1-5, with TRBD1 matching 8 bases. The CDR3 contains 14 residues. Germline assignment: CDR1 SGDLS and CDR2 YYNGEE. The ends lost 0 bases at V and 5 bases at J; junction bases unmatched: 1. The CDR3 region is CASSVGTGHQPQHF. CDR3 sequence (DNA): TGTGCCAGCAGCGTAGGGACAGGGCATCAGCCCCAGCATTTT. Full variable domain (missing parts from reference TRBV9 and TRBJ1-5): DSGVTQTPKHLITATGQRVTLRCSPRSGDLSVYWYQQSLDQGLQFLIQYYNGEERAKGNILERFSAQQFPDLHSELNLSSLELGDSALYFCASSVGTGHQPQHFGDGTRLSIL.

The rearrangement uses TRBV6-6 and TRBJ1-4; TRBD1 might be the D (6 bases). Deletions cut 6 bases from V and 3 bases from J, with 14 bases between. CDR1 and CDR2 (germline): MNHNY, SVGAGI (reference sequence). This CDR3 comprises 15 residues. As DNA, the CDR3 is TGTGCCAGCAGGGAACAACAGGGAGCTAATGAAAAACTGTTTTTT. It is translated as CASREQQGANEKLFF.

This rearrangement joins TRBV30 to TRBJ1-6; TRBD1 might be the D (5 bases). The CDR3 has 13 residues. The germline V gene encodes CDR1 GTSNPN and CDR2 SVGIG (reference sequence). Trimming cost V 4 bases and J 10 bases, with 14 bases left between them. The CDR3 DNA is TGTGCCTGGATTGGGGCCACTTCGTCACCCCTCCACTTT. Its translation: CAWIGATSSPLHF.

The CDR3 DNA sequence: TGCGCCAGCAGCCAAGAGTTGTCTCAGGGTGACGGGGAGCTGTTTTTT. Residues: CASSQELSQGDGELFF. The gene calls are TRBV4-3 and TRBJ2-2; possible D gene TRBD1, 5 bases. V was cut by 0 bases and J by 7 bases, with 15 bases left in between. This CDR3 has 16 amino acids. Per the germline V gene, CDR1 is LGHNA and CDR2 is YSLEER.

This clone appeared a few times. The rearrangement links TRBV2 to TRBJ2-1; D might be TRBD1 (5 bases). Trimming pared 2 bases from V and 8 bases from J, leaving 19 bases between. Germline values: CDR1 SNHLY, CDR2 FYNNEI. The CDR3 is 16 amino acids. CDR3 sequence (DNA): TGTGCCAGCAGTGAATTTAAGGGGCCCCTCCCCTATGAGCAGTTCTTC. Encoded protein: CASSEFKGPLPYEQFF.

The chain has TRBV6-5 and TRBJ1-1; 7 bases agree with TRBD1. Germline V lookup: CDR1 MNHEY, CDR2 SVGAGI. The J segment lost 4 bases and the V segment lost 7 bases, leaving 6 bases of the junction unmatched. The CDR3 sequence is 13 residues long. The CDR3 DNA is TGTGCCAGCAAGGGGGCAAGTCTCACTGAAGCTTTCTTT. Residues: CASKGASLTEAFF.

In its sample, this clone was seen a few times. CDR3: CASSAQVGSQETQYF. The CDR3 DNA reads TGTGCCAGCAGCGCGCAGGTAGGATCCCAAGAGACCCAGTACTTC. The chain recombines TRBV9 with TRBJ2-5, with D hard to call. Germline CDR1 reads SGDLS; CDR2 reads YYNGEE. V gave up 3 bases and J gave up 1 base, with 13 bases separating them. CDR3 length equals 15 residues.

The V call is TRBV9, the J call TRBJ1-6; weak D call: TRBD1 (6 bases). The germline CDR1 and CDR2 sequences are SGDLS and YYNGEE. The germline V and J ends were trimmed by 3 bases and 8 bases, with 9 bases remaining between them. The CDR3 has 13 residues. The CDR3 region is CASSASGDSPLHF. CDR3 DNA sequence: TGTGCCAGCAGCGCATCAGGGGATTCACCCCTCCACTTT.

The genes are TRBV9 and TRBJ1-4; D is undetermined. The CDR3 is 14 residues long. The germline V gene has CDR1 SGDLS and CDR2 YYNGEE. V lost 0 bases, J lost 8 bases, and 11 bases lay in between. This CDR3 is CASSVGSIHEKLFF. CDR3 sequence (DNA): TGTGCCAGCAGCGTAGGAAGCATTCACGAAAAACTGTTTTTT.

The J gene is TRBJ2-5, the V gene TRBV6-5; D is possibly TRBD1 (5 bases). The CDR3 has 16 residues. Germline CDR1 is MNHEY and CDR2 is SVGAGI. With 3 bases removed from V and 2 bases from J, the gap between germline ends came to 16 bases. The CDR3, as DNA: TGTGCCAGCAGTTATATCTCGGCAGGGAAGCAAGAGACCCAGTACTTC. Translating gives CASSYISAGKQETQYF.

This clone showed up just a few times. The rearrangement uses TRBV23-1 and TRBJ1-1; D is uncertain. TRBV23-1 is flagged as an ORF with uncertain function. V was trimmed by 3 bases and J by 4 bases, leaving 9 bases between them. The CDR3 length is 13 residues. CDR3 DNA: TGCGCCAGCAGTCACACGGAGTGCACTGAAGCTTTCTTT. Protein product: CASSHTECTEAFF.

This clone has just a few counts. The rearrangement joins TRBV7-2 to TRBJ2-3, with 7 positions matching TRBD1. Per the germline V gene, CDR1 is SGHTA and CDR2 is FQGNSA. The CDR3 totals 13 residues. J was trimmed by 7 bases and V by 5 bases; bases with no gene match: 6. CDR3 DNA sequence: TGTGCCAGCAGCCCGAGACAGGGCTATACGCAGTATTTT. It specifies CASSPRQGYTQYF.

This clone was detected a few times. The chain joins TRBV5-1 to TRBJ2-7, with TRBD1 identical over 9 bases. The V gene's germline CDR1 is SGHRS and CDR2 YFSETQ. This CDR3 has 14 residues. With V trimmed by 2 bases and J by 2 bases, 2 bases remained unmatched. The CDR3 DNA follows: TGCGCCAGCAGCTTACAGGGGGCCGCCTACGAGCAGTACTTC. It encodes CASSLQGAAYEQYF.

The chain has TRBV7-9 and TRBJ2-5; no firm D call. V was cut by 5 bases and J by 1 base, with 5 bases left in between. CDR1 SEHNR and CDR2 FQNEAQ come from the germline V gene (reference sequence). CDR3 length: 12 residues. CDR3 residues: CASSQSQETQYF. DNA of the CDR3: TGTGCCAGCAGCCAATCCCAAGAGACCCAGTACTTC.

This rearrangement joins TRBV30 to TRBJ2-7; TRBD2 might be the D (6 bases). The CDR3 length is 12 residues. Trimming took off 5 bases at V and 0 bases at J, with 8 bases between the two ends. The germline gives CDR1 GTSNPN, CDR2 SVGIG (reference sequence). The CDR3 reads CAWAGSSYEQYF. Written as DNA, the CDR3 is TGTGCCTGGGCGGGGAGCTCCTACGAGCAGTACTTC.

This clone was observed a handful of times. The chain links TRBV15 to TRBJ2-3, with TRBD1 as a possible D gene (6 bases). Germline V CDR1 and CDR2: LNHNV, YYDKDF (reference sequence). The CDR3 runs 13 residues. V was clipped by 2 bases and J by 6 bases, with 9 bases between them. The DNA for the CDR3 is TGTGCCACCAGCAGATACAGGGACGATACGCAGTATTTT. Its translation: CATSRYRDDTQYF.

This clone has just a few counts. The chain joins TRBV30 to TRBJ1-3; 8 bases are a match to TRBD1. CDR3 length equals 14 residues. The germline gives CDR1 GTSNPN, CDR2 SVGIG (reference sequence). J lost 3 bases, V lost 4 bases, and 5 bases had no gene match. CDR3 DNA: TGTGCCTGGAACCAGGGGGCAGGTGGAAACACCATATATTTT. The encoded protein is CAWNQGAGGNTIYF.

The rearrangement uses TRBV7-9 and TRBJ2-1, with 8 bases that match TRBD2. The V segment lost 2 bases and the J segment 7 bases; nucleotides outside the gene matches: 10. The CDR3 spans 16 residues. Germline-derived CDR1 and CDR2 are SEHNR and FQNEAQ (reference sequence). The CDR3 spells CASSLPRRGARNEQFF. CDR3 DNA: TGTGCCAGCAGCTTACCTCGGCGGGGGGCCCGGAATGAGCAGTTCTTC.

The chain couples TRBV28 to TRBJ1-6; 12 positions agree with TRBD1. V lost 4 bases, J lost 8 bases, and 3 bases stayed unmatched. The CDR3 has 15 amino acids. Germline assignment: CDR1 MDHEN and CDR2 SYDVKM. In DNA form, the CDR3 reads TGTGCCAGCAGTTCCCGGGACAGGGGGCATTCACCCCTCCACTTT. This codes for CASSSRDRGHSPLHF.

The chain couples TRBV2 to TRBJ1-2; 7 bases align to TRBD1. The junction had 7 bases not matched to a gene; V was cut back by 5 bases and J by 7 bases. Germline CDR1 and CDR2: SNHLY and FYNNEI. This CDR3 region has 13 residues. CDR3 sequence reads: CASSIRQGGGYTF. CDR3 nucleotides: TGTGCCAGCAGTATCCGACAGGGAGGTGGCTACACCTTC.

This chain uses TRBV4-1 with TRBJ1-4, with TRBD1 matching 12 bases. Germline CDR1 is MGHRA and CDR2 is YSYEKL. V shed 0 bases, J shed 8 bases, and the junction held 1 base outside the gene matches. This CDR3 has 15 amino acids. CDR3 DNA: TGCGCCAGCAGCCAAGAAGGGACAGGGGGCGAAAAACTGTTTTTT. Encoded protein: CASSQEGTGGEKLFF.

The J gene is TRBJ2-7, the V gene TRBV15, with 7 bases fitting TRBD1. Unmatched junction bases numbered 8, after V lost 4 bases and J lost 5 bases. This CDR3 has 14 amino acids. Germline CDR1 LNHNV, CDR2 YYDKDF (reference sequence). The CDR3 loop reads CATSKKGGKDEQYF. The CDR3 bases are TGTGCCACCAGCAAGAAAGGGGGCAAGGACGAGCAGTACTTC.

As DNA, the CDR3 is TGTGCCACCAGCAGAGAGACGACAGGGGTCTATGGCTACACCTTC. Its translation is CATSRETTGVYGYTF. The rearrangement uses TRBV15 and TRBJ1-2; 8 nucleotides match TRBD1. The CDR3 sequence is 15 residues long. V shed 0 bases and J 4 bases; nucleotides not matched to a gene: 4. The germline gives CDR1 LNHNV, CDR2 YYDKDF (reference sequence).

This clone was seen a few times. The DNA for the CDR3 is TGCGCCAGCAGCCCCCTAACAGGGGTTACCGGGGAGCTGTTTTTT. It specifies CASSPLTGVTGELFF. The J gene is TRBJ2-2, the V gene TRBV4-1; TRBD1 matches 7 bases. This CDR3 has 15 amino acids. CDR1 and CDR2 (germline): MGHRA, YSYEKL. Trimming removed 4 bases from V and 5 bases from J; junction bases left unmatched: 7.